This is a list of T cell receptor beta chains from one sample in a study of post-analysis software for immune sequencing data. TCRdb passed the PCR reads through MiXCR, listing each CDR3 protein once. The sample lists approximately 350,000 distinct CDR3 sequences; 30% to 45% were seen once. The specimen sequenced was blood. The receptor source for this set is a girl between 5 and 17 years old with multiple sclerosis. CDR3s include the opening cysteine and the closing phenylalanine or tryptophan. The D gene is left open where the match is weak. Not every row has a clone size; where given, it reads once, few, many or a size class.

length: 14
D: -
V: TRBV9
size: -
J: TRBJ2-1
CDR3: CASSVGGSLDEQFF
DNA: TGTGCCAGCAGCGTGGGGGGCAGTCTTGATGAGCAGTTCTTC

length: 13
D: -
V: TRBV4-3
size: -
J: TRBJ2-1
CDR3: CASSQVLSDEQFF
DNA: TGCGCCAGCAGCCAAGTCCTGTCGGATGAGCAGTTCTTC

length: 16
D: -
V: TRBV12-3/TRBV12-4
size: -
J: TRBJ2-6
CDR3: CASSSGTASGANVLTF
DNA: TGTGCCAGCAGTTCCGGGACGGCCTCTGGGGCCAACGTCCTGACTTTC

length: 14
D: -
V: TRBV7-9
size: -
J: TRBJ2-7
CDR3: CASSLQGNFYEQYF
DNA: TGTGCCAGCAGCTTGCAGGGAAACTTCTACGAGCAGTACTTC

length: 15
D: TRBD2
V: TRBV6-2/TRBV6-3
size: few
J: TRBJ2-7
CDR3: CASKGREPNSYEQYF
DNA: TGTGCCAGCAAGGGGAGGGAACCCAACTCCTACGAGCAGTACTTC

length: 14
D: TRBD2
V: TRBV29-1
size: few
J: TRBJ2-1
CDR3: CSVVEAGGVNEQFF
DNA: TGCAGCGTTGTAGAAGCGGGGGGTGTGAATGAGCAGTTCTTC

length: 12
D: -
V: TRBV10-2
size: many
J: TRBJ2-2
CDR3: CASRDPTGELFF
DNA: TGCGCCAGCAGGGACCCCACCGGGGAGCTGTTTTTT

length: 13
D: -
V: TRBV10-3
size: few
J: TRBJ1-6
CDR3: CAIRNGQTSPLHF
DNA: TGTGCCATCAGGAATGGTCAAACTTCACCCCTCCACTTT

length: 16
D: TRBD1
V: TRBV4-2
size: -
J: TRBJ2-5
CDR3: CASSQDRQGALETQYF
DNA: TGTGCCAGCAGCCAGGATAGACAGGGGGCGTTAGAGACCCAGTACTTC

length: 16
D: TRBD2
V: TRBV9
size: -
J: TRBJ2-5
CDR3: CASSVGSSGGQETQYF
DNA: TGTGCCAGCAGCGTAGGAAGTAGCGGGGGTCAAGAGACCCAGTACTTC

length: 15
D: -
V: TRBV4-3
size: -
J: TRBJ2-7
CDR3: CASSQLLGTLYEQYF
DNA: TGCGCCAGCAGCCAGCTTCTGGGGACACTCTACGAGCAGTACTTC

length: 15
D: -
V: TRBV5-1
size: -
J: TRBJ2-5
CDR3: CASSSTIETRGTQYF
DNA: TGCGCCAGCAGCTCTACCATCGAGACTAGAGGGACCCAGTACTTC

length: 14
D: TRBD2
V: TRBV20-1
size: -
J: TRBJ2-7
CDR3: CSARLAGVFYEQYF
DNA: TGCAGTGCTAGACTAGCGGGGGTTTTCTACGAGCAGTACTTC

length: 14
D: -
V: TRBV20-1
size: few
J: TRBJ2-7
CDR3: CSAPWQLLPYEQYF
DNA: TGCAGTGCTCCCTGGCAGCTCCTCCCCTACGAGCAGTACTTC

length: 15
D: -
V: TRBV19
size: few
J: TRBJ2-1
CDR3: CASSSYGRSYNEQFF
DNA: TGTGCCAGTAGTAGCTACGGTCGCTCCTACAATGAGCAGTTCTTC

length: 15
D: TRBD1
V: TRBV24-1
size: -
J: TRBJ2-1
CDR3: CATSDWRTGWDEQFF
DNA: TGTGCCACCAGTGATTGGCGGACAGGGTGGGATGAGCAGTTCTTC

length: 13
D: TRBD1
V: TRBV7-2
size: many
J: TRBJ2-5
CDR3: CASSRQGRETQYF
DNA: TGTGCCAGCAGCAGACAGGGTCGGGAGACCCAGTACTTC

length: 17
D: TRBD2
V: TRBV7-2
size: -
J: TRBJ2-3
CDR3: CASSSLWAGGNTDTQYF
DNA: TGTGCCAGCAGTTCCCTCTGGGCGGGGGGAAACACAGATACGCAGTATTTT

length: 17
D: -
V: TRBV5-1
size: -
J: TRBJ2-6
CDR3: CASSLEGQLSGANVLTF
DNA: TGCGCCAGCAGTTTGGAGGGACAGCTCTCTGGGGCCAACGTCCTGACTTTC

length: 15
D: TRBD1
V: TRBV13
size: -
J: TRBJ2-7
CDR3: CASSFEGGGLYEQYF
DNA: TGTGCCAGCAGCTTTGAAGGGGGCGGTCTCTACGAGCAGTACTTC

length: 15
D: -
V: TRBV12-3/TRBV12-4
size: -
J: TRBJ1-1
CDR3: CASSLLQGRLSEAFF
DNA: TGTGCCAGCAGTTTATTACAGGGTCGGTTGTCTGAAGCTTTCTTT

length: 14
D: TRBD1
V: TRBV6-5
size: -
J: TRBJ1-1
CDR3: CASSYETGGNEAFF
DNA: TGTGCCAGCAGTTACGAGACAGGGGGAAATGAAGCTTTCTTT

length: 14
D: -
V: TRBV20-1
size: few
J: TRBJ2-7
CDR3: CSALQAQGSYEQYF
DNA: TGCAGTGCTCTCCAAGCCCAGGGAAGCTACGAGCAGTACTTC

length: 14
D: -
V: TRBV2
size: -
J: TRBJ2-5
CDR3: CASSGPRRQETQYF
DNA: TGTGCCAGCAGCGGGCCAAGGCGACAAGAGACCCAGTACTTC

length: 17
D: -
V: TRBV14
size: few
J: TRBJ2-1
CDR3: CASSPGTLYFSYNEQFF
DNA: TGTGCCAGCAGTCCCGGGACTCTTTATTTCTCCTACAATGAGCAGTTCTTC

length: 12
D: -
V: TRBV28
size: few
J: TRBJ1-1
CDR3: CASTDSRTEAFF
DNA: TGTGCCAGCACTGACTCTAGGACTGAAGCTTTCTTT

length: 16
D: -
V: TRBV6-5
size: once
J: TRBJ1-4
CDR3: CASSNRPPWANEKLFF
DNA: TGTGCCAGCAGTAACCGGCCCCCCTGGGCTAATGAAAAACTGTTTTTT

length: 19
D: TRBD2
V: TRBV4-1
size: -
J: TRBJ2-3
CDR3: CASRQLGLAGGPRTDTQYF
DNA: TGCGCCAGCAGGCAACTTGGACTAGCGGGGGGGCCTCGCACAGATACGCAGTATTTT

length: 12
D: -
V: TRBV7-3
size: -
J: TRBJ2-3
CDR3: CASTNSPDTQYF
DNA: TGTGCCAGCACCAATTCCCCAGATACGCAGTATTTT

length: 17
D: -
V: TRBV2
size: -
J: TRBJ2-7
CDR3: CASSEARAGNRAYEQYF
DNA: TGTGCCAGCAGTGAAGCCAGGGCAGGGAATAGGGCCTACGAGCAGTACTTC

length: 11
D: -
V: TRBV29-1
size: -
J: TRBJ1-2
CDR3: CSVASEYGYTF
DNA: TGCAGCGTTGCTTCCGAATATGGCTACACCTTC

length: 15
D: -
V: TRBV12-3/TRBV12-4
size: few
J: TRBJ1-6
CDR3: CASRSSRLGNSPLHF
DNA: TGTGCCAGCAGGTCCTCTCGTTTGGGGAATTCACCCCTCCACTTT

length: 16
D: TRBD1
V: TRBV4-1
size: few
J: TRBJ2-1
CDR3: CASSQDRGQGNMEQFF
DNA: TGCGCCAGCAGCCAAGATCGGGGACAGGGGAATATGGAGCAGTTCTTC

length: 13
D: TRBD1
V: TRBV7-9
size: few
J: TRBJ1-1
CDR3: CASSATGATEAFF
DNA: TGTGCCAGCAGTGCAACAGGGGCCACTGAAGCTTTCTTT

length: 15
D: TRBD2
V: TRBV15
size: few
J: TRBJ2-3
CDR3: CATSERGSGTDTQYF
DNA: TGTGCCACCAGCGAGCGGGGAAGTGGCACAGATACGCAGTATTTT

length: 14
D: TRBD2
V: TRBV27
size: -
J: TRBJ2-1
CDR3: CASSFNSGGNEQFF
DNA: TGTGCCAGCAGTTTTAATAGCGGGGGAAATGAGCAGTTCTTC

length: 18
D: TRBD2
V: TRBV7-2
size: -
J: TRBJ2-3
CDR3: CASSLALTSGGITDTQYF
DNA: TGTGCCAGCAGCTTAGCGCTTACTAGCGGGGGGATCACAGATACGCAGTATTTT

length: 14
D: -
V: TRBV4-3
size: few
J: TRBJ1-1
CDR3: CASSQDGRGNEAFF
DNA: TGCGCCAGCAGCCAAGATGGGCGGGGAAATGAAGCTTTCTTT

length: 14
D: TRBD1
V: TRBV3-1
size: few
J: TRBJ1-1
CDR3: CASSLAGTGSEAFF
DNA: TGTGCCAGCAGCCTCGCCGGGACAGGGTCTGAAGCTTTCTTT

length: 15
D: -
V: TRBV7-9
size: few
J: TRBJ1-2
CDR3: CASSPLGPRDYGYTF
DNA: TGTGCCAGCAGCCCCCTAGGGCCTAGGGACTATGGCTACACCTTC

length: 13
D: -
V: TRBV30
size: -
J: TRBJ2-7
CDR3: CAWSGDRSYEQYF
DNA: TGTGCCTGGAGTGGAGACAGGAGCTACGAGCAGTACTTC

length: 16
D: TRBD1
V: TRBV7-9
size: few
J: TRBJ2-7
CDR3: CASSLAAGTGSWEQYF
DNA: TGTGCCAGCAGCTTAGCTGCCGGGACAGGGAGTTGGGAGCAGTACTTC

length: 14
D: -
V: TRBV5-6
size: few
J: TRBJ1-5
CDR3: CASSIRGFNQPQHF
DNA: TGTGCCAGCAGCATCAGGGGTTTCAATCAGCCCCAGCATTTT

length: 14
D: -
V: TRBV3-1
size: few
J: TRBJ1-4
CDR3: CASSQDRGNEKLFF
DNA: TGTGCCAGCAGCCAAGATCGAGGAAATGAAAAACTGTTTTTT

length: 14
D: TRBD1
V: TRBV7-2
size: -
J: TRBJ1-2
CDR3: CASSKQGNNGGYTF
DNA: TGTGCCAGCAGCAAACAGGGGAATAATGGGGGCTACACCTTC

length: 16
D: TRBD1
V: TRBV20-1
size: -
J: TRBJ2-1
CDR3: CSARGTGPSSYNEQFF
DNA: TGCAGTGCTAGAGGGACAGGGCCTTCCTCCTACAATGAGCAGTTCTTC

length: 16
D: TRBD1
V: TRBV3-1
size: few
J: TRBJ1-2
CDR3: CASSQGQGLGNYGYTF
DNA: TGTGCCAGCAGCCAAGGACAGGGACTAGGCAACTATGGCTACACCTTC

length: 15
D: TRBD1
V: TRBV27
size: -
J: TRBJ2-1
CDR3: CASSSPGQVYNEQFF
DNA: TGTGCCAGCAGTTCCCCGGGACAGGTGTACAATGAGCAGTTCTTC

length: 11
D: -
V: TRBV5-6
size: -
J: TRBJ1-2
CDR3: CASSRKGGYTF
DNA: TGTGCCAGCAGCAGGAAGGGGGGCTACACCTTC